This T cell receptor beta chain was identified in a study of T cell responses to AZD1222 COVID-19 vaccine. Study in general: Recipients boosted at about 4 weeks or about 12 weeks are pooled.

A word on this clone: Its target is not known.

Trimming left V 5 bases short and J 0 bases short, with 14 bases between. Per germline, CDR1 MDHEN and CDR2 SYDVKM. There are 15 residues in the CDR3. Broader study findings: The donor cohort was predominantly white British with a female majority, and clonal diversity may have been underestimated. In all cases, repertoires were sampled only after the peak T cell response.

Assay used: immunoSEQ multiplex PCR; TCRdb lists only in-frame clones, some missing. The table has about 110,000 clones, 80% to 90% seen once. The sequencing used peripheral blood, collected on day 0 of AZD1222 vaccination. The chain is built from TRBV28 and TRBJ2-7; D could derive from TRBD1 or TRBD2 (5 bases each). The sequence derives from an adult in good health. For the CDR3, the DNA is TGTGCCAGCAGTCTAAGCTCCGGGACCTCCTACGAGCAGTACTTC. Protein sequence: CASSLSSGTSYEQYF.